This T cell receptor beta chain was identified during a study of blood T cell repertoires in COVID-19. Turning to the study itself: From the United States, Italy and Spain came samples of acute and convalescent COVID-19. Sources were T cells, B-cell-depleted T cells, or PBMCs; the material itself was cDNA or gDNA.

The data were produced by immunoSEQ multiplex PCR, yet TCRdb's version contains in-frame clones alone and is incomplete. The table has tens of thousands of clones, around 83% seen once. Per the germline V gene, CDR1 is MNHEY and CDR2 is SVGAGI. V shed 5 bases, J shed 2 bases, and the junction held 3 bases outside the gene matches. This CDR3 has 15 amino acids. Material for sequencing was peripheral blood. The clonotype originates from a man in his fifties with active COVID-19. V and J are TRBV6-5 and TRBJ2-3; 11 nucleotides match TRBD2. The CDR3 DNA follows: TGTGCCAGCAGTAATAGCGGGGGGGCCACAGATACGCAGTATTTT. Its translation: CASSNSGGATDTQYF.